The 26 T cell receptor beta chains reported below all come from one sample, sequenced in a study of blood T cell repertoires in COVID-19. Some clones are missing from TCRdb's copy, which holds only in-frame ones; the method was immunoSEQ multiplex PCR. The repertoire holds hundreds of thousands of clones, 85% to 90% seen once, with 6% to 7% in the top ten. Sequencing input: peripheral blood. These receptors were obtained from a woman aged 50 to 60 with COVID-19, enrolled during active disease.

The chain recombines TRBV27 with TRBJ1-3; D uncertain. The CDR3 is 16 amino acids. Germline V gives CDR1 MNHEY, CDR2 SMNVEV (reference sequence). V gave up 5 bases and J gave up 0 bases, with 14 bases separating them. The CDR3 DNA is TGTGCCAGCAGTGTTACGGGTTTAAACTCTGGAAACACCATATATTTT. This codes for CASSVTGLNSGNTIYF.

This clone appeared a single time. The chain is built from TRBV9 and TRBJ2-3; the D gene is possibly TRBD1 (6 bases). Trimming cost V 3 bases and J 0 bases, with 14 bases left between them. CDR1 and CDR2 (germline): SGDLS, YYNGEE. The CDR3 consists of 16 residues. CDR3 amino acids: CASSARGGSSTDTQYF. The CDR3 coding sequence is TGTGCCAGCAGCGCAAGAGGGGGTTCTAGCACAGATACGCAGTATTTT.

The V and J genes are TRBV2 and TRBJ2-2; D might be TRBD1 (6 bases). The CDR3 spans 12 residues. Trimming removed 8 bases from V and 5 bases from J, with 9 bases in between. Germline CDR1 is SNHLY and CDR2 is FYNNEI. The CDR3 DNA reads TGTGCCAGCTTCAGGGGAACCGGGGAGCTGTTTTTT. Amino acids: CASFRGTGELFF.

This sequence joins TRBV4-2 and TRBJ2-4; 7 positions match TRBD2. This CDR3 spans 14 amino acids. The V and J ends lost 7 bases and 10 bases, in that order; junction bases with no gene match: 13. The germline CDR1 and CDR2 sequences are LGHNA and YNFKEQ. In DNA, the CDR3 is TGTGCCAGCACCAACCTCGGGGCGCGGGAGATTCAGTACTTC. Protein sequence: CASTNLGAREIQYF.

The chain uses TRBV4-1 and TRBJ2-3; 12 nucleotides line up with TRBD2. This CDR3 is 21 amino acids long. Trimming at V came to 4 bases and at J to 0 bases, leaving 17 bases not matched to a gene. Per the germline V gene, CDR1 is MGHRA and CDR2 is YSYEKL. The CDR3 nucleotides read TGCGCCAGCAGCCTTAAACTCGGACTAGCGGGGTCCGGGGGGAGCACAGATACGCAGTATTTT. Its protein is CASSLKLGLAGSGGSTDTQYF.

Note on this clone: Other DNA sequences of this sample code for an identical CDR3. This chain joins TRBV7-9 and TRBJ1-2; D may be TRBD1 (5 bases). Trimming cost V 5 bases and J 2 bases, with 9 bases left between them. The CDR3 consists of 13 residues. Germline-derived CDR1 and CDR2 are SEHNR and FQNEAQ (reference sequence). In DNA form, the CDR3 reads TGTGCCAGCAGCCCGACAGAGAACTATGGCTACACCTTC. This translates into CASSPTENYGYTF.

This clone was seen at least ten times. The chain employs TRBV7-2 and TRBJ2-7; TRBD1 agrees at 7 bases. The CDR3 is 15 residues long. J lost 9 bases, V lost 7 bases, and 18 bases had no gene match. The germline CDR1 and CDR2 sequences are SGHTA and FQGNSA. The CDR3: CASTPRTGPDMGQYF. The CDR3 DNA reads as TGTGCCAGCACCCCACGGACAGGTCCGGATATGGGGCAGTACTTC.

The chain carries TRBV24-1 and TRBJ2-2, with D unresolved. The CDR3 totals 15 residues. Trimming pared 3 bases from V and 1 base from J, leaving 8 bases between. Germline lookup yields CDR1 KGHDR and CDR2 SFDVKD. In DNA, the CDR3 is TGTGCCACCAGTGATCCCCAGATGAACACCGGGGAGCTGTTTTTT. Its protein product is CATSDPQMNTGELFF.

This clone was observed a few times. This chain uses TRBV3-1 (or the pseudogene TRBV3-2) with TRBJ2-7; D is unresolved. CDR3 length: 15 amino acids. Deletions cut 0 bases from V and 9 bases from J, with 18 bases between. The germline V gene encodes CDR1 LGHDT and CDR2 YNNKEL (reference sequence). The CDR3 spells CASSQDIRGVAGQYF. The CDR3 region has the DNA TGTGCCAGCAGCCAAGATATTCGAGGTGTCGCCGGGCAGTACTTC.

The V call is TRBV24-1, the J call TRBJ1-2; 9 nucleotides match TRBD1. The CDR3 length is 15 residues. V shed 3 bases and J 6 bases; nucleotides not matched to a gene: 7. The germline V gene has CDR1 KGHDR and CDR2 SFDVKD. Here the CDR3 reads CATSDGGQGVDGYTF. The CDR3 DNA reads as TGTGCCACCAGTGATGGGGGACAGGGAGTAGATGGCTACACCTTC.

The sample holds a few counts of this clone. J is TRBJ1-2 and V is TRBV27; D call uncertain. The CDR3 is 14 residues long. CDR1 is MNHEY and CDR2 is SMNVEV in the germline V gene (reference sequence). Trimming shortened V by 6 bases and J by 7 bases, and 18 bases separated the two germline ends. The CDR3 loop is CASSEGLHPSGYTF. The DNA of the CDR3 is TGTGCCAGCAGCGAGGGCCTTCATCCCAGTGGCTACACCTTC.

The rearrangement uses TRBV2 and TRBJ1-5, with D possibly being TRBD1 (5 bases). CDR1 is SNHLY, CDR2 FYNNEI, per germline. Trimming removed 5 bases at V and 1 base at J, with 12 bases between. This CDR3 is 15 amino acids long. DNA of the CDR3: TGTGCCAGCAGTCCAGGGTTACGGAGCAATCAGCCCCAGCATTTT. It encodes CASSPGLRSNQPQHF.

V usage is TRBV11-2 and J usage is TRBJ2-7; 10 bases agree with TRBD2. The germline gives CDR1 SGHAT, CDR2 FQNNGV. The V gene end was trimmed by 3 bases and the J gene end by 4 bases; junction bases not matched to a gene: 6. CDR3 length: 15 amino acids. CDR3 region: CASSLLAGGLYEQYF. The CDR3 DNA follows: TGTGCCAGCAGCTTGTTAGCGGGAGGATTATACGAGCAGTACTTC.

The J gene is TRBJ1-4, the V gene TRBV6-5; D is ambiguous. The V end lost 7 bases, the J end lost 4 bases, and 13 bases lay between the germline ends. In germline, CDR1 is MNHEY, CDR2 SVGAGI. CDR3 length equals 14 residues. CDR3 in amino acids: CASTQLGFNEKLFF. CDR3 sequence (DNA): TGTGCCAGCACCCAACTAGGGTTTAATGAAAAACTGTTTTTT.

V is TRBV18 and J is TRBJ2-5; 9 bases line up with TRBD2. Germline V CDR1 and CDR2: KGHSH, LQKENI. V was clipped by 0 bases and J by 0 bases; unmatched bases: 5. The CDR3 length is 17 residues. Here the CDR3 DNA reads TGTGCCAGCTCACCACCGCAGCCTAGCGGGGACCAAGAGACCCAGTACTTC. Its protein is CASSPPQPSGDQETQYF. Together with reference TRBV18 and TRBJ2-5, the CDR3 gives the full variable domain: NAGVMQNPRHLVRRRGQEARLRCSPMKGHSHVYWYRQLPEEGLKFMVYLQKENIIDESGMPKERFSAEFPKEGPSILRIQQVVRGDSAAYFCASSPPQPSGDQETQYFGPGTRLLVL.

The genes are TRBV13 and TRBJ2-1; a weak D match, TRBD2 (5 bases). The CDR3 runs to 16 residues. The V gene lost 3 bases and the J gene lost 7 bases, with 19 bases spanning the gap. Per germline, CDR1 PRHDT and CDR2 FYEKMQ (reference sequence). DNA for the CDR3: TGTGCCAGCAGCTTGGAATCTAGTTACGGGGTAAATGAGCAGTTCTTC. Translating it yields CASSLESSYGVNEQFF.

V is TRBV6-6 and J is TRBJ1-1; a possible D gene is TRBD1 (5 bases). There are 15 residues in the CDR3. V lost 0 bases to trimming and J lost 7 bases, with 15 bases between them. In germline, CDR1 is MNHNY, CDR2 SVGAGI (reference sequence). This chain's CDR3 is CASSYSRPRGDEAFF. CDR3 in DNA: TGTGCCAGCAGTTACTCCCGGCCGCGGGGGGATGAAGCTTTCTTT.

The rearrangement joins TRBV14 to TRBJ1-5; possible D gene TRBD1, 5 bases. Trimming left V 1 base short and J 5 bases short, with 12 bases between. Germline V gives CDR1 SGHDN, CDR2 FVKESK. The CDR3 spans 15 residues. CDR3: CASSQAGIGDQPQHF. The CDR3 nucleotides read TGTGCCAGCAGCCAAGCAGGGATAGGGGATCAGCCCCAGCATTTT.

CDR3 protein: CASSQTGFNSNQPQHF. CDR3 in DNA: TGTGCCAGCAGCCAGACAGGGTTTAATAGCAATCAGCCCCAGCATTTT. The rearrangement joins TRBV5-6 to TRBJ1-5, with TRBD1 matching 7 bases. CDR3 length: 16 residues. CDR1 SGHDT and CDR2 YYEEEE come from the germline V gene. Losses at the gene ends were 4 bases for V and 0 bases for J; bases not matched to a gene: 7.

The rearrangement links TRBV5-4 to TRBJ2-3; 10 bases map to TRBD1. This CDR3 comprises 13 residues. The germline CDR1 and CDR2 sequences are SGHNT and YYREEE (reference sequence). V dropped 4 bases and J dropped 8; count of bases not matched to a gene: 4. CDR3 region: CASSVTGGFTQYF. The CDR3 DNA reads as TGTGCCAGCAGCGTGACAGGGGGCTTTACGCAGTATTTT.

CDR3 DNA sequence: TGTGCCAGCAGTTTCAAAAGCGCCGACTCCTACGAGCAGTACTTC. This codes for CASSFKSADSYEQYF. The chain is built from TRBV27 and TRBJ2-7; D unresolved. V lost 3 bases to trimming and J lost 0 bases, with 12 bases between them. The CDR3 has 15 residues. Germline-derived CDR1 and CDR2 are MNHEY and SMNVEV (reference sequence).

The chain links TRBV4-1 to TRBJ2-2, with 11 bases lining up with TRBD2. The CDR3 has 15 amino acids. The V gene end was trimmed by 2 bases and the J gene end by 7 bases; junction bases not matched to a gene: 3. CDR1 is MGHRA and CDR2 is YSYEKL in the germline V gene. In DNA form, the CDR3 reads TGCGCCAGCAGCCAATTAGCGGGAGGGGGCGGGGAGCTGTTTTTT. It codes for CASSQLAGGGGELFF.

Comment on this clone: One end of the junction does not line up with germline, which may come from a read error. The rearrangement links TRBV5-6 to TRBJ1-2; 7 nucleotides agree with TRBD1. Germline V gene lookup returns CDR1 SGHDT and CDR2 YYEEEE. The CDR3 is made up of 13 amino acids. The CDR3 nucleotides are TGTGCCAGCAGCTTGGATCTGACAGGGCTCGGGGTATTC. Protein product: CASSLDLTGLGVF. Based on the CDR3 plus reference TRBV5-6 and TRBJ1-2, the full variable domain is DAGVTQSPTHLIKTRGQQVTLRCSPKSGHDTVSWYQQALGQGPQFIFQYYEEEERQRGNFPDRFSGHQFPNYSSELNVNALLLGDSALYLCASSLDLTGLGVFGSGTRLTVV.

Remarks on this clone: Given a much more abundant clone one base away, this may be a read error. The CDR3 here is CASSYGQGPYEQYF. The CDR3 bases are TGTGCCAGCAGTTACGGACAGGGGCCCTACGAGCAGTACTTC. This chain uses TRBV9 with TRBJ2-7; 9 bases map to TRBD1. This CDR3 contains 14 residues. The germline V gene encodes CDR1 SGDLS and CDR2 YYNGEE. V gave up 5 bases and J gave up 2 bases; unmatched junction bases: 5.

The V and J genes are TRBV30 and TRBJ1-2; D remains ambiguous. This CDR3 is 14 amino acids long. The V and J ends lost 0 bases and 2 bases respectively, with 10 bases between them. CDR1 is GTSNPN, CDR2 SVGIG, per germline (reference sequence). The DNA of the CDR3 is TGTGCCTGGAGTGTCCCGGGAGGGAACTATGGCTACACCTTC. This encodes CAWSVPGGNYGYTF.

J is TRBJ2-1 and V is TRBV11-2, with 11 positions matching TRBD2. Germline V gene lookup returns CDR1 SGHAT and CDR2 FQNNGV. The V segment lost 2 bases and the J segment 7 bases; nucleotides outside the gene matches: 7. The CDR3 has 16 amino acids. CDR3 protein: CASSLSVAGGTNEQFF. DNA for the CDR3: TGTGCCAGCAGCTTATCGGTAGCGGGAGGGACAAATGAGCAGTTCTTC.